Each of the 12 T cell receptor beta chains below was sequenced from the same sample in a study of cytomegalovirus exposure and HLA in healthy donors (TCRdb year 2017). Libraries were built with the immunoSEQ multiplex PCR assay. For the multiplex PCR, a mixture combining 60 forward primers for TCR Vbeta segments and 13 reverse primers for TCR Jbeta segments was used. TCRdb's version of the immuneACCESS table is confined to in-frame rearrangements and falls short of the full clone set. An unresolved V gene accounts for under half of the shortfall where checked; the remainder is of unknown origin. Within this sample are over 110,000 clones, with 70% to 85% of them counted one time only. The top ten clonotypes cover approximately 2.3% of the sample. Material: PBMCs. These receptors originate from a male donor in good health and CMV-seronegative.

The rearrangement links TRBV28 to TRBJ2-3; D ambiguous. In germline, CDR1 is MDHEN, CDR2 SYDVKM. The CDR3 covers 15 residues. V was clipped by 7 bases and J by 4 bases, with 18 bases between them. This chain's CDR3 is CASIPGYSSADTQYF. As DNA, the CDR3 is TGTGCCAGCATTCCCGGGTATTCCTCGGCAGATACGCAGTATTTT. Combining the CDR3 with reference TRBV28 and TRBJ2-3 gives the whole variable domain DVKVTQSSRYLVKRTGEKVFLECVQDMDHENMFWYRQDPGLGLRLIYFSYDVKMKEKGDIPEGYSVSREKKERFSLILESASTNQTSMYLCASIPGYSSADTQYFGPGTRLTVL.

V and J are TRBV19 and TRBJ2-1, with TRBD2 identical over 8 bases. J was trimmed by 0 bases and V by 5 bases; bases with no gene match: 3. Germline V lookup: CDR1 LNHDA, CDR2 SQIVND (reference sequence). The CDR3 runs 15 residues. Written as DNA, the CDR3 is TGTGCCAGTAGTTTAGCGGGAAGCTCCTACAATGAGCAGTTCTTC. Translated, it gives CASSLAGSSYNEQFF.

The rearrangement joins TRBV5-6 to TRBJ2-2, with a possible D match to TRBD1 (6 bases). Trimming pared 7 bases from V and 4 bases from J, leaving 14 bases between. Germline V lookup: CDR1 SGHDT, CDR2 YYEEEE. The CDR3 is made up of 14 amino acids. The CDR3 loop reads CASFSTGTTGELFF. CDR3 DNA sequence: TGTGCCAGCTTTTCGACAGGAACCACCGGGGAGCTGTTTTTT.

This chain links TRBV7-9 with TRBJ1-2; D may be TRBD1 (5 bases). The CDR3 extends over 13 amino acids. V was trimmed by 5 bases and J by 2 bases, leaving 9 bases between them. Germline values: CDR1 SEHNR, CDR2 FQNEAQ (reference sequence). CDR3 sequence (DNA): TGTGCCAGCAGCCCGACAGAGAACTATGGCTACACCTTC. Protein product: CASSPTENYGYTF.

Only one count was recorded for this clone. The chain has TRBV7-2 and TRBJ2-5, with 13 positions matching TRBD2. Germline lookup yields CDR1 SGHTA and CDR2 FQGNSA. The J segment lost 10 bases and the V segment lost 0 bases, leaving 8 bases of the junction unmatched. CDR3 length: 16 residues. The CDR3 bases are TGTGCCAGCAGCTTAGCGCCACTAGCGGGAGGGTTAATCCAGTACTTC. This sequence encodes CASSLAPLAGGLIQYF.

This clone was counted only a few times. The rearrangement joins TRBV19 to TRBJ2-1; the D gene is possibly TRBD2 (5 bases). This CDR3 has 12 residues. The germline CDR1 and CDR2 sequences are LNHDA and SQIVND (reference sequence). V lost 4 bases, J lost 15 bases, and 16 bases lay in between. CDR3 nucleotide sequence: TGTGCCAGTAGTACCGATATTGGACTCTGGTTCTTC. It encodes CASSTDIGLWFF.

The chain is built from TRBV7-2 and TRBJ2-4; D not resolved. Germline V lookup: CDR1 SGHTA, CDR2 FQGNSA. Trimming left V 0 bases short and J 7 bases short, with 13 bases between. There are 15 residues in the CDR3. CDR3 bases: TGTGCCAGCAGCTTAGCGCCCCCCCTAAGCAACATTCAGTACTTC. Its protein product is CASSLAPPLSNIQYF. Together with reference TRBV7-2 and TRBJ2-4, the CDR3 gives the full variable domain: GAGVSQSPSNKVTEKGKDVELRCDPISGHTALYWYRQSLGQGLEFLIYFQGNSAPDKSGLPSDRFSAERTGGSVSTLTIQRTQQEDSAVYLCASSLAPPLSNIQYFGAGTRLSVL.

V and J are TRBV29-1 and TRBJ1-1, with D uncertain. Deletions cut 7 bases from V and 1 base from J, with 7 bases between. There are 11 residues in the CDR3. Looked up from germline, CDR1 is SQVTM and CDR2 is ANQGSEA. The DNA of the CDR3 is TGCAGCGCAATAGCGAACACTGAAGCTTTCTTT. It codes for CSAIANTEAFF.

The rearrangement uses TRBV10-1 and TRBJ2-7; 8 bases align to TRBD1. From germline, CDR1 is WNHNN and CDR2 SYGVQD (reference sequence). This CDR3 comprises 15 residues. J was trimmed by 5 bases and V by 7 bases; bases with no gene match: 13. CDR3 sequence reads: CASTPPDRGNHEQYF. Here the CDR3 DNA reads TGCGCCAGCACTCCCCCAGACAGGGGTAACCACGAGCAGTACTTC.

The CDR3 DNA reads TGTGCCAGCAGCGGGGGGTTCGGGGAGCTGTTTTTT. This codes for CASSGGFGELFF. The chain employs TRBV5-4 and TRBJ2-2, with D possibly being TRBD2 (6 bases). Looked up from germline, CDR1 is SGHNT and CDR2 is YYREEE (reference sequence). CDR3 length: 12 residues. The V and J ends lost 4 bases and 7 bases respectively, with 8 bases between them.

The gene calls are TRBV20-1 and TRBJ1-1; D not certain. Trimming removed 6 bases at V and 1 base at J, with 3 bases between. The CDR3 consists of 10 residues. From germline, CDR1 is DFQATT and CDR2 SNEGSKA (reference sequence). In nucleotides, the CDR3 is TGCAGTGCCTGGAACACTGAAGCTTTCTTT. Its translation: CSAWNTEAFF.

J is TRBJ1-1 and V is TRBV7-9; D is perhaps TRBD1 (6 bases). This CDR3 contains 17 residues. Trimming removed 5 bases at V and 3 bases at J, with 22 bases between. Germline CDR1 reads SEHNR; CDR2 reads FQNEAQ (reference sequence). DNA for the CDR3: TGTGCCAGCAGCCTGTCTAACACAGGGATCGTGGACACTGAAGCTTTCTTT. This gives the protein CASSLSNTGIVDTEAFF.